The 20 T cell receptor beta chains reported below all come from one sample, sequenced in a study of T cell changes during pregnancy in multiple sclerosis. Produced via immunoSEQ multiplex PCR; TCRdb's table is partial and in-frame only. The sample includes 35,000 to 50,000 clones, roughly 92% of them seen just once. Sequencing used CD4+ T cells from peripheral blood mononuclear cells, obtained in the first trimester of pregnancy. These receptors all come from a female donor with multiple sclerosis, enrolled in a pregnancy study.

Written as DNA, the CDR3 is TGTGCCAGCACTAGCGGGCCGTTAAACTATGGCTACACCTTC. Translating gives CASTSGPLNYGYTF. The chain links TRBV6-6 to TRBJ1-2; no reliable D call. This CDR3 has 14 residues. The V gene's germline CDR1 is MNHNY and CDR2 SVGAGI (reference sequence). With 7 bases removed from V and 2 bases from J, the gap between germline ends came to 14 bases.

The chain is built from TRBV27 and TRBJ2-7; D gene ambiguous. This CDR3 is 13 amino acids long. The germline CDR1 and CDR2 sequences are MNHEY and SMNVEV (reference sequence). Trimming pared 3 bases from V and 0 bases from J, leaving 6 bases between. The CDR3 bases are TGTGCCAGCAGTTTCCGCGACTCCTACGAGCAGTACTTC. Its protein is CASSFRDSYEQYF.

This clone was seen a handful of times. The chain joins TRBV28 to TRBJ1-5; 9 bases fit TRBD1. Germline lookup yields CDR1 MDHEN and CDR2 SYDVKM. This CDR3 has 13 amino acids. J was trimmed by 6 bases and V by 5 bases; bases with no gene match: 2. The CDR3 DNA is TGTGCCAGCAGTGACAGGGGGGTTCAGCCCCAGCATTTT. Its protein product is CASSDRGVQPQHF.

The chain couples TRBV6-5 to TRBJ1-1; the match to TRBD1 covers 8 bases. J gave up 6 bases and V 4 bases, and 7 bases lay outside the gene matches. Germline V gene sequence: CDR1 MNHEY, CDR2 SVGAGI. CDR3 size: 14 residues. CDR3 loop: CASSSDRGRSEAFF. Written as DNA, the CDR3 is TGTGCCAGCAGTTCCGACAGGGGTCGGTCTGAAGCTTTCTTT.

This clone was detected once. The CDR3 protein is CASSVDSGATYEQYF. In DNA form, the CDR3 reads TGTGCCAGCAGCGTAGATAGCGGAGCCACCTACGAGCAGTACTTC. The gene calls are TRBV9 and TRBJ2-7, with TRBD2 as a possible D gene (6 bases). The CDR3 has 15 amino acids. Looked up from germline, CDR1 is SGDLS and CDR2 is YYNGEE. The ends were cut back, 0 bases at V and 2 bases at J, with 12 bases in the middle.

V and J are TRBV5-1 and TRBJ2-2, with a tentative D call TRBD2 (6 bases). The CDR3 runs to 16 residues. V lost 2 bases and J lost 2, with 13 bases in between. Germline values: CDR1 SGHRS, CDR2 YFSETQ. The CDR3 protein is CASSLLAVQNTGELFF. The CDR3 bases are TGCGCCAGCAGCTTACTAGCTGTCCAAAACACCGGGGAGCTGTTTTTT.

The chain joins TRBV5-4 to TRBJ2-7; 9 bases line up with TRBD2. The germline gives CDR1 SGHNT, CDR2 YYREEE (reference sequence). The CDR3 is 13 residues long. Trimming cost V 9 bases and J 3 bases; bases outside gene matches: 7. The CDR3 spells CAISTSGVYEQYF. CDR3 DNA sequence: TGTGCCATATCGACTAGCGGAGTCTACGAGCAGTACTTC.

The CDR3 loop reads CASRRDTASLEQYF. The CDR3 DNA reads TGTGCCAGCAGAAGGGACACGGCGTCTCTGGAGCAGTACTTC. The chain joins TRBV7-2 to TRBJ2-7; D is possibly TRBD1 (6 bases). Trimming took 6 bases from V and 7 from J, leaving 19 bases between them. The germline V gene has CDR1 SGHTA and CDR2 FQGNSA. This CDR3 has 14 residues.

The chain is built from TRBV28 and TRBJ2-2, with a possible D match to TRBD1 (5 bases). Germline V lookup: CDR1 MDHEN, CDR2 SYDVKM. V lost 1 base and J 7 bases, leaving 16 bases between the germline ends. There are 16 residues in the CDR3. CDR3 coding DNA: TGTGCCAGCAGTTTATTGTCAGGGCCAATGGGCGGGGAGCTGTTTTTT. Translating it yields CASSLLSGPMGGELFF.

The rearrangement uses TRBV6-1 and TRBJ2-3; 10 bases align to TRBD1. The CDR3 spans 14 residues. V shed 11 bases, J shed 3 bases, and the junction held 8 bases outside the gene matches. The germline V gene has CDR1 MNHNS and CDR2 SASEGT. CDR3 bases: TGTGCCTCTTCCACGGGACAGGGGACAGATACGCAGTATTTT. It yields the protein CASSTGQGTDTQYF.

This clone has only one observation. The V gene is TRBV15, the J gene TRBJ2-1, with 10 bases fitting TRBD2. CDR1 and CDR2 from the germline V gene are LNHNV and YYDKDF (reference sequence). The CDR3 spans 17 residues. Trimming removed 0 bases from V and 7 bases from J; junction bases left unmatched: 9. The CDR3 DNA sequence: TGTGCCACCAGCAGAGATCCCACGACTAGCGGGCCTAATGAGCAGTTCTTC. Its protein product is CATSRDPTTSGPNEQFF. The variable domain in full, completed from reference TRBV15 and TRBJ2-1, reads DAMVIQNPRYQVTQFGKPVTLSCSQTLNHNVMYWYQQKSSQAPKLLFHYYDKDFNNEADTPDNFQSRRPNTSFCFLDIRSPGLGDTAMYLCATSRDPTTSGPNEQFFGPGTRLTVL.

The chain recombines TRBV28 with TRBJ2-1; 16 nucleotides align to TRBD2. The CDR3 covers 17 residues. Germline V gives CDR1 MDHEN, CDR2 SYDVKM. The ends lost 10 bases at V and 1 base at J; junction bases unmatched: 7. The CDR3 nucleotides are TGTGCCACCTCCGGGGGACTAGCGGGAGGGTCCTACAATGAGCAGTTCTTC. Protein sequence: CATSGGLAGGSYNEQFF.

The V and J genes are TRBV27 and TRBJ2-5; the match to TRBD1 covers 8 bases. The germline V gene has CDR1 MNHEY and CDR2 SMNVEV (reference sequence). V shed 3 bases, J shed 3 bases, and the junction held 15 bases outside the gene matches. CDR3 length equals 18 residues. The CDR3 bases are TGTGCCAGCAGTTTCTTCGGTCCCGGGACAGGTGTCGAAGAGACCCAGTACTTC. This gives the protein CASSFFGPGTGVEETQYF.

DNA of the CDR3: TGTGCCAGCAGTTTCGCGGGAGGGCCGGGGGATACGCAGTATTTT. Translated, it gives CASSFAGGPGDTQYF. The chain couples TRBV27 to TRBJ2-3; TRBD2 agrees at 9 bases. The CDR3 contains 15 residues. The trim removed 3 bases at V and 6 bases at J, leaving 7 bases unmatched. The germline CDR1 and CDR2 sequences are MNHEY and SMNVEV (reference sequence).

The chain couples TRBV5-6 to TRBJ2-1; 8 positions match TRBD1. Germline CDR1 SGHDT, CDR2 YYEEEE. J was trimmed by 4 bases and V by 0 bases; bases with no gene match: 9. This CDR3 has 17 residues. Here the CDR3 DNA reads TGTGCCAGCAGCTTGGCTTTGGGCAGGGGGCAATACAATGAGCAGTTCTTC. This codes for CASSLALGRGQYNEQFF.

V gene TRBV11-2 combines with J gene TRBJ2-7, with 12 positions matching TRBD1. The length of the CDR3 is 18 residues. Per germline, CDR1 SGHAT and CDR2 FQNNGV. With 5 bases clipped from V and 3 bases from J, the junction kept 14 bases outside the gene matches. The CDR3 DNA reads as TGTGCCAGCAGCCCGGGGACCGGGACAGGGGGCATTTTCTACGAGCAGTACTTC. The encoded protein is CASSPGTGTGGIFYEQYF.

This clone was seen once. The chain has TRBV15 and TRBJ2-1; TRBD2 agrees at 8 bases. The CDR3 consists of 16 residues. Germline V gene lookup returns CDR1 LNHNV and CDR2 YYDKDF (reference sequence). J lost 8 bases, V lost 1 base, and 10 bases had no gene match. CDR3 in amino acids: CATSRGTSLGTDEQFF. For the CDR3, the DNA is TGTGCCACCAGCAGAGGGACTAGCCTAGGGACTGATGAGCAGTTCTTC. Full variable domain (outside the CDR3, taken from reference TRBV15 and TRBJ2-1): DAMVIQNPRYQVTQFGKPVTLSCSQTLNHNVMYWYQQKSSQAPKLLFHYYDKDFNNEADTPDNFQSRRPNTSFCFLDIRSPGLGDTAMYLCATSRGTSLGTDEQFFGPGTRLTVL.

The J gene is TRBJ1-2, the V gene TRBV5-1; D uncertain. Trimming removed 1 base from V and 5 bases from J, with 12 bases in between. This CDR3 is 14 amino acids long. CDR1 is SGHRS, CDR2 YFSETQ, per germline. CDR3: CASSLLPRQYGYTF. CDR3 bases: TGCGCCAGCAGCTTGTTACCCAGGCAGTATGGCTACACCTTC.

In nucleotides, the CDR3 is TGTGCCAGCAGCCCCCCGGGACTAGCGGGACTCAATGAGCAGTTCTTC. It yields the protein CASSPPGLAGLNEQFF. The chain employs TRBV5-4 and TRBJ2-1, with 13 positions matching TRBD2. Germline lookup yields CDR1 SGHNT and CDR2 YYREEE (reference sequence). Trimming cost V 4 bases and J 6 bases; bases outside gene matches: 7. The CDR3 runs to 16 residues.

The chain couples TRBV29-1 to TRBJ2-5; the D gene is possibly TRBD1 (5 bases). CDR1 and CDR2 (germline): SQVTM, ANQGSEA. This CDR3 has 13 amino acids. The CDR3 loop reads CSGSTALQETQYF. The CDR3 coding sequence is TGCAGTGGTTCGACAGCCCTCCAAGAGACCCAGTACTTC. Using reference TRBV29-1 and TRBJ2-5 for the parts outside the CDR3, the full variable domain is SAVISQKPSRDICQRGTSLTIQCQVDSQVTMMFWYRQQPGQSLTLIATANQGSEATYESGFVIDKFPISRPNLTFSTLTVSNMSPEDSSIYLCSGSTALQETQYFGPGTRLLVL.